This TCR beta chain was found in a study of identical twins. The ends were cut back, 4 bases at V and 4 bases at J, with 19 bases in the middle. CDR3 length: 17 amino acids. Each CDR3 protein gets one entry after TCRdb re-called the 5' RACE reads with MiXCR. The sample contains hundreds of thousands of distinct CDR3 sequences, about 20% of which appear only once. In addition, the sample was reused for a study of yellow fever vaccine responses in identical twins.

The sequence derives from a woman under 30 in good health. The chain uses TRBV12-3 or TRBV12-4 and TRBJ2-2, with D perhaps matching TRBD2 (5 bases). The specimen sequenced was CD4+ T cells sorted from blood. The CDR3 DNA follows: TGTGCCAGCAGTTCAGGTCGGGGAAGGGTAGGCACCGGGGAGCTGTTTTTT. Its protein is CASSSGRGRVGTGELFF.